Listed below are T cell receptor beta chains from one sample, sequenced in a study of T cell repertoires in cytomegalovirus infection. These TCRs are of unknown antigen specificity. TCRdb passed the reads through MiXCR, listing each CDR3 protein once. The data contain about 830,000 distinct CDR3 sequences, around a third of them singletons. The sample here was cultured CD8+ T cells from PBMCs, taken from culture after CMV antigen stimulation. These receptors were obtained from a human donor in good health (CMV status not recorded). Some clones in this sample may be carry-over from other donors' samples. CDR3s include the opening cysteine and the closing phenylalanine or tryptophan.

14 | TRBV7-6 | CASSHFQESYEQYF
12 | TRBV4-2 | CASSQGGLEQFF
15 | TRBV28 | CASRKRWGSNYGYTF
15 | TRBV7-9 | CASSLDLKSYNEQFF
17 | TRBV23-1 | CASSLPRDRGDTGELFF
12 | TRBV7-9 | CASTLGYNEQFF
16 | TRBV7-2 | CASSPLSGFSNQPQHF
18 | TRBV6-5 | CASSYPGTGSSGTDTQYF
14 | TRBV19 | CASSSLYRNTEAFF
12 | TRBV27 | CASSKVNSPLHF
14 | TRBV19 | CASQETDGFRGYTF
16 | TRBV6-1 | CASSSYYPGQNTEAFF
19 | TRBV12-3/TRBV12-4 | CASSFMGQLAGGPGNEQFF
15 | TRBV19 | CASSIDGSSGNTIYF
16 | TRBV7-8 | CASSLSGGHIYNEQFF
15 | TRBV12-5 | CASGLGQGSYNEQFF
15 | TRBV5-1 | CASSLHGTENQPQHF
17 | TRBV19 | CASSFRLAGGPYNEQFF
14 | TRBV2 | CASSEAFIQPEAFF
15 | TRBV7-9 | CASSPLTGDNSPLHF
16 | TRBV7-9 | CASSLLEGLANEKLFF
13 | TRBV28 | CASSQRQGYGYTF
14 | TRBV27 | CASSKTGHSYEQYF
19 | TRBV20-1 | CSARDPAGDIIWGWTEAFF
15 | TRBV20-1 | CSARDERGEQETQYF
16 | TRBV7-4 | CASSPPGVGGIQPQHF
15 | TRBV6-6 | CASSPLGGGVDEQYF
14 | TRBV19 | CASKRGPSNQPQHF
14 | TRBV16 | CASSQSAVNEKLFF
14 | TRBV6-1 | CASSEEKLNYGYTF
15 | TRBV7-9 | CASSAPGQVSFGYTF
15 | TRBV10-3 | CATREAGANTGELFF
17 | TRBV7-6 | CASSLDRDRGLRNEQFF
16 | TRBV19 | CASSISIAGVYNEQFF
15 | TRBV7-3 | CASSQWDSGDYGYTF
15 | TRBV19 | CASSALQGSTDTQYF
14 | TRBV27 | CASSLSARVYGYTF
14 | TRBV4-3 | CASSQDSATDTQYF
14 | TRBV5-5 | CASSPGLGGQPQHF
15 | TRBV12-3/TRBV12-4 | CASTPDRGNTDTQYF
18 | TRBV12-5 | CASGFSLQPGQEAYGYTF
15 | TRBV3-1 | CASSKGRSWGQPQHF